The 5 T cell receptor beta chains presented below share a single source sample, sequenced in a study of graft-versus-host responses after intestinal transplantation. Clones were read by immunoSEQ multiplex PCR, and TCRdb kept only the in-frame ones, dropping some. This sample yields approximately 50,000 clones, of which roughly 80% are seen a single time; about 0.43% belongs to the top ten. No antigens are known for them. The input for sequencing was unstimulated CD4+ T cells sorted from spleen or lymph node cells, taken before transplant. The receptors were sampled from a human donor who was the organ donor for an intestinal transplant.

This chain links TRBV9 with TRBJ2-2; D remains ambiguous. Trimming removed 0 bases at V and 1 base at J, with 10 bases between. CDR3 length: 16 amino acids. CDR1 and CDR2 (germline): SGDLS, YYNGEE. The CDR3 DNA reads TGTGCCAGCAGCGTAGGAAGCCGTTTGAACACCGGGGAGCTGTTTTTT. Translating gives CASSVGSRLNTGELFF.

This sequence joins TRBV30 and TRBJ1-6, with 9 bases fitting TRBD1. Germline V lookup: CDR1 GTSNPN, CDR2 SVGIG (reference sequence). J lost 3 bases, V lost 5 bases, and 8 bases had no gene match. The CDR3 covers 16 residues. CDR3 sequence (DNA): TGTGCCTGGGAACTACCGGGACAGGGCTATAATTCACCCCTCCACTTT. Translated, it gives CAWELPGQGYNSPLHF.

V usage is TRBV7-9 and J usage is TRBJ2-7; tentatively, D is TRBD2 (5 bases). Trimming pared 1 base from V and 2 bases from J, leaving 12 bases between. There are 15 residues in the CDR3. Germline values: CDR1 SEHNR, CDR2 FQNEAQ (reference sequence). The CDR3 coding sequence is TGTGCCAGCAGCTTAGGGGCTAGCTTGACCTACGAGCAGTACTTC. Translated, it gives CASSLGASLTYEQYF.

This clone was seen only a few times. CDR3 in amino acids: CASNGCNQPQHF. CDR3 sequence (DNA): TGTGCCAGCAACGGCTGCAATCAGCCCCAGCATTTT. The chain couples TRBV21-1 to TRBJ1-5. TRBV21-1 corresponds to a pseudogene. The CDR3 is 12 amino acids.

The chain links TRBV7-9 to TRBJ2-2; D gene unclear. Germline-derived CDR1 and CDR2 are SEHNR and FQNEAQ (reference sequence). This CDR3 is built from 16 residues. The V end was cut by 5 bases, the J end by 2 bases, with 15 bases between. The CDR3 nucleotides read TGTGCCAGCAGCCCCCGCCAACAAAGAAACACCGGGGAGCTGTTTTTT. This codes for CASSPRQQRNTGELFF. Complete variable domain (other parts from reference TRBV7-9 and TRBJ2-2): DTGVSQNPRHKITKRGQNVTFRCDPISEHNRLYWYRQTLGQGPEFLTYFQNEAQLEKSRLLSDRFSAERPKGSFSTLEIQRTEQGDSAMYLCASSPRQQRNTGELFFGEGSRLTVL.